Presented here are 18 T cell receptor beta chains from one specimen sequenced in a study of OX40 agonist ivuxolimab in advanced cancers. Clones were read by immunoSEQ multiplex PCR, and TCRdb kept only the in-frame ones, dropping some. Here the sample spans approximately 70,000 clones, approximately 89% being singletons. The specimen comprised CD4+ or CD8+ T cells sorted from blood, sampled in a trial of the OX40 agonist ivuxolimab. The origin of the receptors is an adult with an advanced solid tumor such as melanoma, head and neck, liver or kidney cancer.

The V call is TRBV28, the J call TRBJ1-5, with 7 bases aligning to TRBD1. Germline CDR1 and CDR2: MDHEN and SYDVKM. The CDR3 is 15 amino acids. Unmatched junction bases numbered 5, after V lost 4 bases and J lost 2 bases. CDR3: CASSSVDRGNQPQHF. In DNA, the CDR3 is TGTGCCAGCAGTTCTGTTGACAGGGGCAATCAGCCCCAGCATTTT.

This clone was counted a few times. This chain links TRBV19 with TRBJ1-1, with D possibly matching TRBD1 (6 bases). The germline gives CDR1 LNHDA, CDR2 SQIVND (reference sequence). V was shortened by 3 bases and J by 1 base, with 12 bases between the two germline ends. The CDR3 is 15 residues long. The CDR3 DNA reads as TGTGCCAGTAGTATGAATCGACAGGCGAACACTGAAGCTTTCTTT. Translating it yields CASSMNRQANTEAFF.

V gene TRBV2 combines with J gene TRBJ2-5; D unresolved. The V end lost 4 bases, the J end lost 2 bases, and 8 bases lay between the germline ends. CDR1 and CDR2 from the germline V gene are SNHLY and FYNNEI. CDR3 length equals 13 residues. DNA for the CDR3: TGTGCCAGCAGTGGCGGCGGTCAAGAGACCCAGTACTTC. It translates to CASSGGGQETQYF.

This clone was detected only once. The chain has TRBV5-5 and TRBJ2-2; D is unclear. Germline loops: CDR1 SGHKS, CDR2 YYEKEE (reference sequence). There are 15 residues in the CDR3. The germline V and J ends were trimmed by 5 bases and 4 bases, with 15 bases remaining between them. For the CDR3, the DNA is TGTGCCAGCAGTGTGTGGGCAGGCCGCACCGGGGAGCTGTTTTTT. Its protein is CASSVWAGRTGELFF.

The rearrangement joins TRBV9 to TRBJ1-1; 9 bases map to TRBD1. This CDR3 has 16 residues. CDR1 is SGDLS and CDR2 is YYNGEE in the germline V gene. V lost 2 bases to trimming and J lost 6 bases; unmatched junction nucleotides: 11. As DNA, the CDR3 is TGTGCCAGCAGCGTGGACACAGGGGGCGGTTCGGCTGAAGCTTTCTTT. It translates to CASSVDTGGGSAEAFF. Combining the CDR3 with reference TRBV9 and TRBJ1-1 gives the whole variable domain DSGVTQTPKHLITATGQRVTLRCSPRSGDLSVYWYQQSLDQGLQFLIQYYNGEERAKGNILERFSAQQFPDLHSELNLSSLELGDSALYFCASSVDTGGGSAEAFFGQGTRLTVV.

This clone occurred once. The chain is built from TRBV6-6 and TRBJ2-1; 12 bases agree with TRBD2. Unmatched junction bases numbered 9, after V lost 8 bases and J lost 4 bases. This CDR3 is 16 amino acids long. Germline V lookup: CDR1 MNHNY, CDR2 SVGAGI (reference sequence). The CDR3 DNA is TGTGCCAGCGCCCAGGCTAGCGGGGGGGCTTACAATGAGCAGTTCTTC. Protein: CASAQASGGAYNEQFF.

This chain joins TRBV30 and TRBJ2-3, with 8 positions matching TRBD1. The J call is uncertain, as TRBJ1-5 better fits the DNA end. Germline assignment: CDR1 GTSNPN and CDR2 SVGIG (reference sequence). The CDR3 loop spans 13 amino acids. CDR3 region: CACFRGLTDTQHF. CDR3 DNA sequence: TGTGCCTGTTTCAGGGGGCTGACAGATACGCAGCATTTT.

The rearrangement joins TRBV2 to TRBJ2-7; maybe TRBD1 (6 bases). The V end lost 6 bases, the J end lost 3 bases, and 18 bases lay between the germline ends. Germline CDR1 is SNHLY and CDR2 is FYNNEI. The CDR3 is 15 amino acids. The CDR3 nucleotides read TGTGCCAGCAGGGTTAACAGGGAGATGAACTACGAGCAGTACTTC. Translating gives CASRVNREMNYEQYF.

This clone has only a few counts. The chain carries TRBV19 and TRBJ1-1; a weak D match, TRBD1 (6 bases). CDR1 is LNHDA and CDR2 is SQIVND in the germline V gene (reference sequence). V was shortened by 0 bases and J by 11 bases, with 16 bases between the two germline ends. The CDR3 length is 14 residues. DNA for the CDR3: TGTGCCAGTAGTATAGAGGGGGGGGCGGGTCACGCTTTCTTT. This translates into CASSIEGGAGHAFF. The whole variable domain, filled in from reference TRBV19 and TRBJ1-1, reads DGGITQSPKYLFRKEGQNVTLSCEQNLNHDAMYWYRQDPGQGLRLIYYSQIVNDFQKGDIAEGYSVSREKKESFPLTVTSAQKNPTAFYLCASSIEGGAGHAFFGQGTRLTVV.

This clone was counted once. The genes are TRBV6-1 and TRBJ1-2; no clear D. CDR3 length: 13 residues. V was pared by 3 bases and J by 4 bases, with 9 bases between. Looked up from germline, CDR1 is MNHNS and CDR2 is SASEGT. Written as DNA, the CDR3 is TGTGCCAGCAGTGAGCAGGCGCTCTATGGCTACACCTTC. Translating gives CASSEQALYGYTF.

As to this clone: Its ends do not fully match the called genes, so a read error is possible. The CDR3 bases are TGCGCCAGCAGCTTGGAAATCTCTGGAAACGCCATATATTTT. It translates to CASSLEISGNAIYF. The chain is built from TRBV5-1 and TRBJ1-3; no reliable D call. Germline V gene sequence: CDR1 SGHRS, CDR2 YFSETQ. The CDR3 contains 14 residues.

The table lists this clone with a count of one. The chain uses TRBV9 and TRBJ1-1; D remains unclear. CDR3 length: 15 amino acids. CDR1 is SGDLS, CDR2 YYNGEE, per germline. V dropped 0 bases and J dropped 1 base, with 10 bases sitting between them. The CDR3 DNA is TGTGCCAGCAGCGTAGGTCCAGTTAAGAACACTGAAGCTTTCTTT. Translated, it gives CASSVGPVKNTEAFF.

The gene calls are TRBV5-4 and TRBJ2-1; perhaps TRBD2 as D (6 bases). This CDR3 region has 16 residues. V was pared by 4 bases and J by 4 bases, with 18 bases between. Per the germline V gene, CDR1 is SGHNT and CDR2 is YYREEE (reference sequence). In DNA, the CDR3 is TGTGCCAGCAGCCCGAGGGACCTCGGAGGGTACAATGAGCAGTTCTTC. Translation gives CASSPRDLGGYNEQFF.

This sequence joins TRBV6-5 and TRBJ2-7; 7 positions agree with TRBD1. Germline values: CDR1 MNHEY, CDR2 SVGAGI. Trimming at V came to 6 bases and at J to 0 bases, leaving 8 bases not matched to a gene. The CDR3 runs to 15 residues. CDR3 residues: CASSRYGTASYEQYF. CDR3 sequence (DNA): TGTGCCAGCAGCCGTTACGGGACAGCCTCCTACGAGCAGTACTTC.

Note on this clone: Other DNA sequences within the sample encode an identical CDR3. Here the CDR3 reads CASSLGQVGETQYF. CDR3 DNA: TGCGCCAGCAGCTTGGGACAGGTAGGAGAGACCCAGTACTTC. J is TRBJ2-5 and V is TRBV5-1, with D perhaps matching TRBD1 (6 bases). The germline gives CDR1 SGHRS, CDR2 YFSETQ. This CDR3 comprises 14 residues. Trimming pared 0 bases from V and 4 bases from J, leaving 10 bases between.

This clone has a single count. The chain recombines TRBV11-2 with TRBJ2-3; 10 bases line up with TRBD1. Germline assignment: CDR1 SGHAT and CDR2 FQNNGV. The CDR3 has 15 residues. V shed 3 bases and J 4 bases; nucleotides not matched to a gene: 4. CDR3 sequence: CASSLSGQGADTQYF. CDR3 DNA: TGTGCCAGCAGCTTGTCCGGACAGGGGGCAGATACGCAGTATTTT.

The rearrangement joins TRBV5-1 to TRBJ2-2; 7 bases line up with TRBD1. The CDR3 spans 16 residues. Germline CDR1 is SGHRS and CDR2 is YFSETQ. Trimming took 4 bases from V and 2 from J; bases not matched to a gene: 8. The chain's CDR3 is CASSPTGIFNTGELFF. The CDR3 nucleotides are TGCGCCAGCAGCCCGACAGGGATCTTTAACACCGGGGAGCTGTTTTTT.

The genes are TRBV6-1 and TRBJ2-5; TRBD2 matches 13 bases. This CDR3 has 17 residues. V shed 2 bases, J shed 4 bases, and the junction held 7 bases outside the gene matches. Germline loops: CDR1 MNHNS, CDR2 SASEGT. The CDR3: CASSERTSGGAGETQYF. The CDR3 DNA is TGTGCCAGCAGTGAACGTACTAGCGGGGGGGCCGGAGAGACCCAGTACTTC.